The 15 T cell receptor beta chains in this list originate from one sample, sequenced in a study of immune heterogeneity within non-small cell lung tumors. CDR3 of TCR beta was amplified by multiplex PCR that used 32 V and 13 J primers. A single record per CDR3 protein comes from TCRdb applying MiXCR to the multiplex PCR reads. Of about 23,000 distinct CDR3 sequences listed, 25% to 35% are singletons. Template came from bulk tumor genomic DNA, at roughly 610 ng per sample. Spaced far apart, several biopsies were taken from each primary tumor during surgery. Each patient presented with untreated, newly diagnosed non-small cell lung cancer and received curative surgery. Sequenced sample: lung tumor tissue. These receptor sequences come from a man aged 40-49 years with non-small cell lung cancer.

This clonotype is labeled medium-sized. The chain carries TRBV12-3 or TRBV12-4 and TRBJ2-7; TRBD2 matches 7 bases. The V segment lost 6 bases and the J segment 3 bases; nucleotides outside the gene matches: 11. The CDR3 length is 15 residues. The CDR3 sequence: CASSPHRDYLYEQYF. The CDR3 bases are TGTGCCAGCAGCCCCCACCGGGACTACCTCTACGAGCAGTACTTC.

This clonotype was counted ten times or more. The rearrangement uses TRBV6-5 and TRBJ1-4, with D hard to call. Looked up from germline, CDR1 is MNHEY and CDR2 is SVGAGI. The CDR3 has 13 amino acids. V lost 2 bases and J lost 6, with 7 bases in between. As DNA, the CDR3 is TGTGCCAGCAGTTACAGTCAGCATGAAAAACTGTTTTTT. Its translation: CASSYSQHEKLFF.

In this sample, this clonotype turned up many times. This chain uses TRBV10-3 with TRBJ1-2; TRBD1 aligns across 7 bases. CDR1 and CDR2 from the germline V gene are ENHRY and SYGVKD. V shed 4 bases, J shed 8 bases, and the junction held 4 bases outside the gene matches. There are 12 residues in the CDR3. In DNA, the CDR3 is TGTGCCATCAGTGCGAGGGGGCTAGGCTACACCTTC. It specifies CAISARGLGYTF.

Only a few counts were recorded for this clonotype. The V call is TRBV4-2, the J call TRBJ1-6; no firm D call. The V end was cut by 0 bases, the J end by 6 bases, with 6 bases between. Germline V lookup: CDR1 LGHNA, CDR2 YNFKEQ. This CDR3 comprises 14 residues. CDR3 sequence: CASSQEEGNSPLHF. Here the CDR3 DNA reads TGTGCCAGCAGCCAAGAAGAGGGTAATTCACCCCTCCACTTT.

Many counts were recorded for this clonotype. The rearrangement links TRBV3-1 to TRBJ1-2, with D unclear. The CDR3 extends over 12 amino acids. Trimming took off 2 bases at V and 5 bases at J, with 6 bases between the two ends. Germline V gene lookup returns CDR1 LGHDT and CDR2 YNNKEL (reference sequence). The CDR3 sequence is CASSQFQYGYTF. For the CDR3, the DNA is TGTGCCAGCAGCCAATTTCAGTATGGCTACACCTTC. The variable domain in full, completed from reference TRBV3-1 and TRBJ1-2, reads DTAVSQTPKYLVTQMGNDKSIKCEQNLGHDTMYWYKQDSKKFLKIMFSYNNKELIINETVPNRFSPKSPDKAHLNLHINSLELGDSAVYFCASSQFQYGYTFGSGTRLTVV.

This clonotype was detected a few times. This rearrangement joins TRBV9 to TRBJ2-1; the D gene is possibly TRBD2 (6 bases). Germline CDR1 is SGDLS and CDR2 is YYNGEE. Deletions cut 2 bases from V and 6 bases from J, with 9 bases between. The CDR3 covers 13 residues. The CDR3 is CASSVGGGNEQFF. The CDR3 nucleotides are TGTGCCAGCAGCGTGGGGGGAGGCAATGAGCAGTTCTTC.

Only one count was recorded for this clonotype. The junction does not match germline at one end; this may be a read error. The chain recombines TRBV18 with TRBJ1-2, with D unresolved. CDR1 KGHSH and CDR2 LQKENI come from the germline V gene. The CDR3 runs to 14 residues. This CDR3 is CANSPTQTGYGYTF. DNA for the CDR3: TGTGCCAACTCACCCACCCAGACGGGCTATGGCTACACCTTC.

A remark on this clonotype: A much larger clonotype is one base distant, so this may be a read error. This chain joins TRBV5-1 and TRBJ2-7; a possible D gene is TRBD2 (6 bases). Germline V gene lookup returns CDR1 SGHRS and CDR2 YFSETQ. This CDR3 has 13 residues. The CDR3 nucleotides are TGCGCCGGCAGCTTGGAGGGGCGGGACGAGCAGTACTTC. Protein product: CAGSLEGRDEQYF. The full variable domain, its missing parts supplied by reference TRBV5-1 and TRBJ2-7, is KAGVTQTPRYLIKTRGQQVTLSCSPISGHRSVSWYQQTPGQGLQFLFEYFSETQRNKGNFPGRFSGRQFSNSRSEMNVSTLELGDSALYLCAGSLEGRDEQYFGPGTRLTVT.

About this clonotype: The germline gene is not matched at one end of the junction; a read error may be the cause. This sequence joins TRBV4-2 and TRBJ2-4; TRBD2 matches at 10 bases. Germline-derived CDR1 and CDR2 are LGHNA and YNFKEQ. CDR3 length: 14 residues. The CDR3: CASSQTSGDDIQYF. The CDR3 coding sequence is TGTGCAAGCAGCCAAACTAGCGGGGACGACATTCAGTACTTC.

Turning to this clonotype: This may arise from a read error, as a much more abundant clone is one base away. The chain joins TRBV9 to TRBJ1-5; D perhaps matches TRBD1 (6 bases). Germline lookup yields CDR1 SGDLS and CDR2 YYNGEE. The CDR3 has 16 amino acids. Here the CDR3 reads CARSVGVQGGNQPQHF. The CDR3 region has the DNA TGTGCCAGAAGCGTAGGTGTACAGGGAGGCAATCAGCCCCAGCATTTT.

The rearrangement uses TRBV30 and TRBJ2-5, with 8 nucleotides matching TRBD1. Germline V gene data show CDR1 as GTSNPN and CDR2 as SVGIG (reference sequence). With V trimmed by 3 bases and J by 5 bases, 8 bases remained unmatched. CDR3 length: 14 amino acids. The CDR3 DNA sequence: TGTGCCTGGAGGGGGACAGGCCGAGGGGAGACCCAGTACTTC. Protein sequence: CAWRGTGRGETQYF.

A few counts support this clonotype. The chain has TRBV5-5 and TRBJ2-3; 8 nucleotides line up with TRBD2. CDR1 and CDR2 (germline): SGHKS, YYEKEE (reference sequence). The CDR3 covers 15 residues. The J segment lost 5 bases and the V segment lost 4 bases, leaving 9 bases of the junction unmatched. In nucleotides, the CDR3 is TGTGCCAGCAGCGGACTAGCAGGAGGTGGAGATACGCAGTATTTT. It is translated as CASSGLAGGGDTQYF.

In this sample, this clonotype turned up many times. Here the CDR3 DNA reads TGTGCCAGCAGCTCTCGCCAGGGGAAAGCTTTCTTT. The encoded protein is CASSSRQGKAFF. The chain has TRBV5-8 and TRBJ1-1; D might be TRBD1 (6 bases). CDR1 is SGHTS and CDR2 is YDEGEE in the germline V gene. V was clipped by 3 bases and J by 9 bases, with 12 bases between them. This CDR3 spans 12 amino acids.

This clonotype was counted once. One end of the junction varies from germline; a read error may be responsible. The chain employs TRBV4-1 and TRBJ2-7; D remains unclear. Looked up from germline, CDR1 is MGHRA and CDR2 is YSYEKL. CDR3 length: 15 amino acids. The CDR3 DNA sequence: TGCGCCAGCAGCCAAGATTACACTAATTCCTACGGGCAGTACTTC. Translating it yields CASSQDYTNSYGQYF.

This clonotype was seen many times. The chain employs TRBV12-3 or TRBV12-4 and TRBJ2-7; no definite D call. The V end lost 6 bases, the J end lost 0 bases, and 3 bases lay between the germline ends. CDR3 size: 11 residues. The CDR3 spells CASRSSYEQYF. The CDR3 nucleotides read TGTGCCAGCAGGAGCTCCTACGAGCAGTACTTC.